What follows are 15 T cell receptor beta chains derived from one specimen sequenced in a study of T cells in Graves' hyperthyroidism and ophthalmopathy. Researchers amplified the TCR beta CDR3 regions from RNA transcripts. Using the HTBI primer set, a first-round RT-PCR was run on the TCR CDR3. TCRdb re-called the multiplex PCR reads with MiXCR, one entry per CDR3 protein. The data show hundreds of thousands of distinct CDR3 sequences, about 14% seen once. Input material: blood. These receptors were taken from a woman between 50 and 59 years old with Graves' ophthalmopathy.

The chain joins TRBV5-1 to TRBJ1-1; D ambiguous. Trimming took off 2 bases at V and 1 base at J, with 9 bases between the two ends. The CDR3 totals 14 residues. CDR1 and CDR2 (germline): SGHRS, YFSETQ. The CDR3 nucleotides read TGCGCCAGCAGCTTCCAGGTGGAGAACACTGAAGCTTTCTTT. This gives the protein CASSFQVENTEAFF.

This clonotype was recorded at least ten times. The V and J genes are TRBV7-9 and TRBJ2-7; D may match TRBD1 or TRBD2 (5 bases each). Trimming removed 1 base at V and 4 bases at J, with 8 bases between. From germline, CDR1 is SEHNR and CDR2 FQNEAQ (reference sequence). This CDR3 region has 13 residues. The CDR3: CASSLGGWYEQYF. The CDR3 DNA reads TGTGCCAGCAGCTTAGGGGGGTGGTACGAGCAGTACTTC.

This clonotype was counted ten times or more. CDR3 in amino acids: CASSPGQGRNEQFF. In DNA form, the CDR3 reads TGTGCCAGCAGCCCGGGACAGGGACGCAATGAGCAGTTCTTC. The V gene is TRBV27, the J gene TRBJ2-1; 9 nucleotides agree with TRBD1. Germline V gives CDR1 MNHEY, CDR2 SMNVEV (reference sequence). The CDR3 is 14 amino acids. V was clipped by 6 bases and J by 6 bases; unmatched bases: 6.

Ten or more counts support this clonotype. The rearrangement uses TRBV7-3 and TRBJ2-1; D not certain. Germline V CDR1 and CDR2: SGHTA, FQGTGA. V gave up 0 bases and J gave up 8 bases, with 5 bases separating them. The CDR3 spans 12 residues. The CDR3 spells CASSLTGHEQFF. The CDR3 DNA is TGTGCCAGCAGCTTAACCGGGCATGAGCAGTTCTTC.

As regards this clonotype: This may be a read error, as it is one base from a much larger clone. The CDR3 DNA reads TGTGCCAGCAGTGAAACGGGGTCCCATGAGCAGCTCTTC. It encodes CASSETGSHEQLF. The chain has TRBV2 and TRBJ2-1, with a tentative D call TRBD2 (5 bases). The germline gives CDR1 SNHLY, CDR2 FYNNEI. This CDR3 is built from 13 residues. Looking up the rest from reference TRBV2 and TRBJ2-1 gives the full variable domain: EPEVTQTPSHQVTQMGQEVILRCVPISNHLYFYWYRQILGQKVEFLVSFYNNEISEKSEIFDDQFSVERPDGSNFTLKIRSTKLEDSAMYFCASSETGSHEQLFGPGTRLTVL.

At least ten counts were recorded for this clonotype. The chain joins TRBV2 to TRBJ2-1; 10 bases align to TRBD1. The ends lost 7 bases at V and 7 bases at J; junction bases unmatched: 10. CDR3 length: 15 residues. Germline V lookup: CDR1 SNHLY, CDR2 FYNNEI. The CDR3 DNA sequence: TGTGCCAGCACCGAGGGAGGACAGGGGGGTAATGAGCAGTTCTTC. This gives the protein CASTEGGQGGNEQFF.

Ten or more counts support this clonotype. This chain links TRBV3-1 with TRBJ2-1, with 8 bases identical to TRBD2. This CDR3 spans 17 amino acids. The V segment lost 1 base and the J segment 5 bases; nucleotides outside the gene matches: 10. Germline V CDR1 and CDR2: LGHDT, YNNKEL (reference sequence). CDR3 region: CASSQGIGSGNDNEQFF. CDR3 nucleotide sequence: TGTGCCAGCAGCCAAGGAATAGGTAGCGGGAACGACAATGAGCAGTTCTTC.

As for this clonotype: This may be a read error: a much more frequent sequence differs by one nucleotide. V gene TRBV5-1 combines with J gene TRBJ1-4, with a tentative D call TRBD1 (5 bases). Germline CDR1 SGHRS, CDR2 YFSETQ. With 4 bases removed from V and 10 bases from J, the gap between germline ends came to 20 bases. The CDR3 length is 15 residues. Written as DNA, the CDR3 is TGCGCCAGCAGCAAGGGACCTATAACATCTGGAAAACTGTTTTTT. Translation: CASSKGPITSGKLFF.

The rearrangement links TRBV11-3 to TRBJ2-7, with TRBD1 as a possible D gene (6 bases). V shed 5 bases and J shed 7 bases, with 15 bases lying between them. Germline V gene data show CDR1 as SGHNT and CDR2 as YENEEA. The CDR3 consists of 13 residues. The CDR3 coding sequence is TGTGCCAGCAGCCAGACAGGTCCCGGAGAGCAGTACTTC. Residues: CASSQTGPGEQYF.

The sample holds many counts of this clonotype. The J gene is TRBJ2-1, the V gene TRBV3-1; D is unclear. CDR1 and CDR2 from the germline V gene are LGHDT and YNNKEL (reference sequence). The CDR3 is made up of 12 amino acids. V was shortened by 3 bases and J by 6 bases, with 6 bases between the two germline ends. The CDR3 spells CASSHGRNEQFF. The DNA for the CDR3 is TGTGCCAGCAGCCATGGCCGCAATGAGCAGTTCTTC.

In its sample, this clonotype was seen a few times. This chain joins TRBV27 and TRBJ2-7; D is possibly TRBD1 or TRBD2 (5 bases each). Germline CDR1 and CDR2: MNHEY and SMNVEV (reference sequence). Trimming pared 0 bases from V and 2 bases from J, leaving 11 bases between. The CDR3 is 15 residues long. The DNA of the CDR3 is TGTGCCAGCAGTTTATCGGGGTTGGGACCCTACGAGCAGTACTTC. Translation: CASSLSGLGPYEQYF.

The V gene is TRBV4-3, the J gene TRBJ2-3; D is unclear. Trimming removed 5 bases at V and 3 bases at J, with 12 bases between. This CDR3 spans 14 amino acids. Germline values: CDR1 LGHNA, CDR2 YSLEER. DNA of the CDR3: TGCGCCAGCAGCGGCGAGATGGCGACAGATACGCAGTATTTT. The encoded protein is CASSGEMATDTQYF.

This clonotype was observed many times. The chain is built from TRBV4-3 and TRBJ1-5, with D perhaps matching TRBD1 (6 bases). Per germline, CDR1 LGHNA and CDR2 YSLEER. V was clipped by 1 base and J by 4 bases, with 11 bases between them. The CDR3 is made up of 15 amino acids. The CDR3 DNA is TGCGCCAGCAGCCAAGCTATGGGGGCAAATCAGCCCCAGCATTTT. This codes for CASSQAMGANQPQHF.

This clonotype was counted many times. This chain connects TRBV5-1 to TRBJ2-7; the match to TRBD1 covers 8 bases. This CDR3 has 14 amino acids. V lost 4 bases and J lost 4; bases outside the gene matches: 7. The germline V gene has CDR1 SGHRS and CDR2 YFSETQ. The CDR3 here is CASSQGQGRYEQYF. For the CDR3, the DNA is TGCGCCAGCAGCCAAGGACAGGGAAGGTACGAGCAGTACTTC.

The CDR3 region has the DNA TGTGCCAGCAGCTTAAACCTAGCGGGCTCAGAGCAGTTCTTC. Protein sequence: CASSLNLAGSEQFF. The rearrangement uses TRBV7-3 and TRBJ2-1; 8 bases match TRBD2. Looked up from germline, CDR1 is SGHTA and CDR2 is FQGTGA. Trimming removed 1 base from V and 10 bases from J; junction bases left unmatched: 6. The CDR3 has 14 amino acids.